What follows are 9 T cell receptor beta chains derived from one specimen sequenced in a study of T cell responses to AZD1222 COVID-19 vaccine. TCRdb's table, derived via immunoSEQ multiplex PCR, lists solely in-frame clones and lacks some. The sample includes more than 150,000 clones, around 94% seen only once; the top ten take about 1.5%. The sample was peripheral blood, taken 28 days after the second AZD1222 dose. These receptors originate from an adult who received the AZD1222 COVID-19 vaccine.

The CDR3 DNA reads TGTGCCAGCAGGGAGTCCGGGGTCGGTTACGAGCAGTACTTC. Residues: CASRESGVGYEQYF. This rearrangement joins TRBV6-5 to TRBJ2-7, with D possibly being TRBD2 (5 bases). Trimming took 6 bases from V and 4 from J, leaving 16 bases between them. This CDR3 has 14 residues. Germline loops: CDR1 MNHEY, CDR2 SVGAGI.

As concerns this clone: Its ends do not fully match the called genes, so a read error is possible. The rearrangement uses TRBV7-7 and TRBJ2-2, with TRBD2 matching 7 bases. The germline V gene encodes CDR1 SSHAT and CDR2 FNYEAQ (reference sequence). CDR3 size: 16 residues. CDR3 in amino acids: CASSPVRAGVNGELFF. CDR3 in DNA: TGTGCTAGCAGCCCGGTGCGGGCGGGAGTTAACGGGGAGCTGTTTTTT.

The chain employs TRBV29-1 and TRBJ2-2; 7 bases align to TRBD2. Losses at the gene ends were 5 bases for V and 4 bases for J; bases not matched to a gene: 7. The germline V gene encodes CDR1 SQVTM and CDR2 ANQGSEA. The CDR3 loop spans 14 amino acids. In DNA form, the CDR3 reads TGCAGCGTTCACGCGGGAGCGAGCACCGGGGAGCTGTTTTTT. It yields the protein CSVHAGASTGELFF.

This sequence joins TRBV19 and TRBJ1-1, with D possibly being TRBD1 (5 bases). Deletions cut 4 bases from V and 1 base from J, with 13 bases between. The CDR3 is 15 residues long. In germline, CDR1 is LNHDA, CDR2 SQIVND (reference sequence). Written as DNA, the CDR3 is TGTGCCAGTAGTACCGGCAGGGTCCAGAACACTGAAGCTTTCTTT. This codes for CASSTGRVQNTEAFF.

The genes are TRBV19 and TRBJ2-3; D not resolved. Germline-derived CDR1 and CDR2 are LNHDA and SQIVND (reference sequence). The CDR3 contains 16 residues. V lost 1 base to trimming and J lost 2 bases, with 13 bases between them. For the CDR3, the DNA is TGTGCCAGTAGTATAGGTCCGGGTTTGTACACAGATACGCAGTATTTT. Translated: CASSIGPGLYTDTQYF.

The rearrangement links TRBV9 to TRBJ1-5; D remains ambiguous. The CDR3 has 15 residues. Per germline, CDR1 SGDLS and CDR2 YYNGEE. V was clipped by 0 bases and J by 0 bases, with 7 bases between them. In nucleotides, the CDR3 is TGTGCCAGCAGCGTAGGAGGTTATAGCAATCAGCCCCAGCATTTT. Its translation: CASSVGGYSNQPQHF.

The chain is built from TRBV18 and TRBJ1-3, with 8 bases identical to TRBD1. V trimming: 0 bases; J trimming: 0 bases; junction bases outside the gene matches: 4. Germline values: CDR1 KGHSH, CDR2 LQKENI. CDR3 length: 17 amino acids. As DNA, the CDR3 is TGTGCCAGCTCACCACCTGGGACAGGAAGCTCTGGAAACACCATATATTTT. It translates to CASSPPGTGSSGNTIYF.

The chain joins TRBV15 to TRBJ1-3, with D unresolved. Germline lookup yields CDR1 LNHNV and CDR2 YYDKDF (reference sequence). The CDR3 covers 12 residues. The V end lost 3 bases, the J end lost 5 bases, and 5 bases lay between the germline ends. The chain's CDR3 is CATSRTRNTIYF. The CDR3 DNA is TGTGCCACCAGCAGGACTCGAAACACCATATATTTT.

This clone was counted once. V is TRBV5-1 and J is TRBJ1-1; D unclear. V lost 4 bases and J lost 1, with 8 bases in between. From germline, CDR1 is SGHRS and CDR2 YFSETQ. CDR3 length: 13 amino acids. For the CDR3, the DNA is TGCGCCAGCAGCACCGGGCAGAACACTGAAGCTTTCTTT. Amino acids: CASSTGQNTEAFF.